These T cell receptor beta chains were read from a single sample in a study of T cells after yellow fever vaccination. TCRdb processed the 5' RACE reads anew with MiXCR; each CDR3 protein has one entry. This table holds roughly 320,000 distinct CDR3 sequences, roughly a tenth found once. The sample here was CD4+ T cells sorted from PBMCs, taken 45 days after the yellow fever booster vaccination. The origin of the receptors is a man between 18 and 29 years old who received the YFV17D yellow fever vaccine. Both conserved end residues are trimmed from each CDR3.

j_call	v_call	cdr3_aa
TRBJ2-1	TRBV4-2	ASSQGSGDGYNEQF
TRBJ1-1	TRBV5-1	ASTTGGKNGEAF
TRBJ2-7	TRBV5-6	ASSRATGAYEQY
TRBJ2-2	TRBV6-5	ASSSIGTETGELF
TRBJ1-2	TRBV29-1	SVESRGRSYGYT
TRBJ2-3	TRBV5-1	ASSLKLAGGGDTQY
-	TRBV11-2	ASALDWNNEQY
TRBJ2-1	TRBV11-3	ASGNAGTLKF
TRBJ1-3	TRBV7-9	ANEMGGNTIY
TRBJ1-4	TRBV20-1	SARDLLWIEKLF
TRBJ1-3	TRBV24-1	ATGASSGNTIY
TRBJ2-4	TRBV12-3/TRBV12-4	ASTLGGGQGVVQY
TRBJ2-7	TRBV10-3	AISVSPRIPSYEQY
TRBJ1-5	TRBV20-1	SARRTYYEPQH
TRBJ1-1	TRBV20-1	SARDLGGRTEAF
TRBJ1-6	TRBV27	ASSTSRVRSSYNSPLH
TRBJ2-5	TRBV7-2	ASSLIRLQETQY
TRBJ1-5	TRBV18	ASSPGTVGRQPQH
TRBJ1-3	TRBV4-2	ASRIEDTSGNTIY
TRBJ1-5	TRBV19	ATEGGIGQPQH
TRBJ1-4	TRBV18	ASSRQAGEKLF